This T cell receptor (beta chain) was retrieved from a study of shared clonotypes between healthy human individuals. V gave up 4 bases and J gave up 4 bases; unmatched junction bases: 7. This CDR3 is built from 16 residues. Germline V CDR1 and CDR2: SGHNT, YYREEE (reference sequence). TCRdb's copy holds only in-frame clones and misses some; the assay was immunoSEQ multiplex PCR. The profile shows around 2.3 million clones, approximately 96% of them singletons. The genes are TRBV5-4 and TRBJ2-1; 11 bases are shared with TRBD2. The sequencing input was naive CD4+ T cells sorted from blood. Subset noted: CD45RA+ positively selected. The clonotype originates from a man younger than 35 in good health. The CDR3 DNA reads as TGTGCCAGCAGCCCCTCCGGGACTAGCGGTTACAATGAGCAGTTCTTC. This codes for CASSPSGTSGYNEQFF.